The 19 T cell receptor beta chains presented below share a single source sample, sequenced in a study of blood T cell repertoires in COVID-19. The protocol was immunoSEQ multiplex PCR, while the TCRdb copy is restricted to in-frame clones and leaves out a portion. The table records approximately 290,000 clones, 87% of them present only once. Sequenced input: peripheral blood. The receptor source for this set is a man between 18 and 29 years old with active or convalescent COVID-19.

Here the CDR3 reads CASRVDRGNTEAFF. The DNA for the CDR3 is TGTGCCAGCAGGGTGGACAGGGGAAACACTGAAGCTTTCTTT. The chain employs TRBV28 and TRBJ1-1; the match to TRBD1 covers 9 bases. CDR1 is MDHEN, CDR2 SYDVKM, per germline. V lost 6 bases, J lost 2 bases, and 4 bases stayed unmatched. The CDR3 loop spans 14 amino acids.

The rearrangement links TRBV9 to TRBJ1-3; 8 bases are a match to TRBD1. This CDR3 comprises 16 residues. Losses at the gene ends were 4 bases for V and 0 bases for J; bases not matched to a gene: 6. Germline loops: CDR1 SGDLS, CDR2 YYNGEE. The CDR3 nucleotides read TGTGCCAGCAGCCCGCGACAGGGGAACTCTGGAAACACCATATATTTT. It translates to CASSPRQGNSGNTIYF.

This chain connects TRBV7-6 to TRBJ1-1; no clear D gene. Germline CDR1 is SGHVS and CDR2 is FNYEAQ. This CDR3 is 14 amino acids long. V dropped 5 bases and J dropped 3 bases, with 13 bases sitting between them. CDR3 region: CASSGFGADTEAFF. As DNA, the CDR3 is TGTGCCAGCAGCGGATTCGGAGCGGACACTGAAGCTTTCTTT.

The V call is TRBV27, the J call TRBJ2-2, with 8 positions matching TRBD1. CDR3 length: 15 residues. Germline CDR1 and CDR2: MNHEY and SMNVEV (reference sequence). V shed 1 base, J shed 6 bases, and the junction held 4 bases outside the gene matches. CDR3 sequence: CASSLYRGSAGELFF. The CDR3 DNA is TGTGCCAGCAGTTTATACAGGGGGTCGGCCGGGGAGCTGTTTTTT.

The CDR3 sequence is CASSPPNSNEQFF. The CDR3 nucleotides read TGTGCCAGCTCACCACCGAACAGCAATGAGCAGTTCTTC. The chain joins TRBV18 to TRBJ2-1; no reliable D call. V was cut by 0 bases and J by 6 bases, with 6 bases left in between. From germline, CDR1 is KGHSH and CDR2 LQKENI. The CDR3 is 13 amino acids.

The chain couples TRBV5-1 to TRBJ1-3, with a tentative D call TRBD1 (6 bases). CDR1 and CDR2 from the germline V gene are SGHRS and YFSETQ. The V end lost 4 bases, the J end lost 0 bases, and 17 bases lay between the germline ends. The CDR3 loop spans 17 amino acids. The CDR3 DNA reads as TGCGCCAGCAGCCCTGGGGGGGCAGCCTACTCTGGAAACACCATATATTTT. This translates into CASSPGGAAYSGNTIYF.

V and J are TRBV6-5 and TRBJ1-4; TRBD1 aligns across 7 bases. Unmatched junction bases numbered 6, after V lost 8 bases and J lost 12 bases. The CDR3 loop spans 11 amino acids. The germline CDR1 and CDR2 sequences are MNHEY and SVGAGI. DNA for the CDR3: TGTGCCAGCGGCAACAGGGGAGAACTGTTTTTT. Amino acid sequence: CASGNRGELFF.

The chain recombines TRBV15 with TRBJ2-1; 7 bases are a match to TRBD2. Germline trimming cut 2 bases from V and 7 bases from J; bases unmatched to any gene: 2. The CDR3 covers 13 residues. Germline V gene lookup returns CDR1 LNHNV and CDR2 YYDKDF (reference sequence). The CDR3 reads CATSRWEGNEQFF. The DNA of the CDR3 is TGTGCCACCAGCAGATGGGAGGGAAATGAGCAGTTCTTC.

This rearrangement joins TRBV2 to TRBJ2-7; 12 bases map to TRBD2. The CDR3 loop spans 15 amino acids. Germline trimming cut 5 bases from V and 3 bases from J; bases unmatched to any gene: 5. In germline, CDR1 is SNHLY, CDR2 FYNNEI. CDR3 protein: CASSQILAGGYEQYF. In DNA, the CDR3 is TGTGCCAGCAGTCAAATACTAGCGGGAGGCTACGAGCAGTACTTC.

In this sample, this clone turned up a few times. The J gene is TRBJ1-2, the V gene TRBV14; maybe TRBD1 (6 bases). The CDR3 extends over 15 amino acids. Germline V CDR1 and CDR2: SGHDN, FVKESK. Trimming removed 6 bases at V and 8 bases at J, with 22 bases between. The CDR3 nucleotides read TGTGCCAGCAGTGAAGGGGGTCACTTCGTGGGCGGCTACACCTTC. It specifies CASSEGGHFVGGYTF.

This sequence joins TRBV7-8 and TRBJ1-2, with D possibly TRBD1 on 6 matching bases. The CDR3 has 16 amino acids. Trimming stripped 2 bases from V and 4 bases from J, with 17 bases between. Per the germline V gene, CDR1 is SGHVS and CDR2 is FQNEAQ. CDR3 region: CASSLRTAGPLYGYTF. The CDR3 DNA reads TGTGCCAGCAGCTTAAGGACAGCGGGACCGCTCTATGGCTACACCTTC. Based on the CDR3 plus reference TRBV7-8 and TRBJ1-2, the full variable domain is GAGVSQSPRYKVAKRGQDVALRCDPISGHVSLFWYQQALGQGPEFLTYFQNEAQLDKSGLPSDRFFAERPEGSVSTLKIQRTQQEDSAVYLCASSLRTAGPLYGYTFGSGTRLTVV.

This chain links TRBV3-1 (or the pseudogene TRBV3-2) with TRBJ1-4, with a possible D match to TRBD1 (6 bases). Trimming cost V 8 bases and J 7 bases, with 14 bases left between them. CDR3 length: 13 amino acids. Germline loops: CDR1 LGHDT, CDR2 YNNKEL (reference sequence). CDR3 loop: CASRRGASEKLFF. The CDR3 nucleotides are TGTGCCAGCCGACGGGGGGCAAGTGAAAAACTGTTTTTT.

V and J are TRBV11-2 and TRBJ1-6; TRBD1 aligns across 9 bases. This CDR3 is 17 amino acids long. With 1 base clipped from V and 8 bases from J, the junction kept 9 bases outside the gene matches. In germline, CDR1 is SGHAT, CDR2 FQNNGV. The CDR3 sequence is CASSLGPGTGRDSPLHF. CDR3 nucleotide sequence: TGTGCCAGCAGCTTAGGCCCTGGGACAGGGAGGGATTCACCCCTCCACTTT.

The count of this clone is one. The rearrangement uses TRBV2 and TRBJ2-5; 7 bases match TRBD1. V gave up 6 bases and J gave up 2 bases; unmatched junction bases: 9. The CDR3 extends over 15 amino acids. Germline V gene lookup returns CDR1 SNHLY and CDR2 FYNNEI. The CDR3 DNA reads TGTGCCAGCAGAGAAACAGGGGCAAAACAAGAGACCCAGTACTTC. This codes for CASRETGAKQETQYF.

The chain uses TRBV19 and TRBJ2-1, with TRBD2 matching over 14 bases. V lost 5 bases, J lost 7 bases, and 10 bases stayed unmatched. The V gene's germline CDR1 is LNHDA and CDR2 SQIVND (reference sequence). The CDR3 consists of 17 residues. The CDR3 DNA is TGTGCCAGTAGTGTCAGACTAGCGGGAGGGCCTCGGAATGAGCAGTTCTTC. The encoded protein is CASSVRLAGGPRNEQFF.

The chain carries TRBV7-9 and TRBJ1-2, with 10 bases fitting TRBD1. The CDR3 spans 15 residues. Germline values: CDR1 SEHNR, CDR2 FQNEAQ (reference sequence). The V segment lost 5 bases and the J segment 6 bases; nucleotides outside the gene matches: 9. The CDR3 region is CASSRQEDRGNGYTF. CDR3 bases: TGTGCCAGCAGCCGCCAAGAGGACAGGGGGAATGGCTACACCTTC.

This sequence joins TRBV5-5 and TRBJ1-5; D gene unclear. This CDR3 is 15 amino acids long. Germline CDR1 SGHKS, CDR2 YYEKEE (reference sequence). Trimming left V 2 bases short and J 0 bases short, with 9 bases between. CDR3 bases: TGTGCCAGCAGCTTAGAGGTCTATAGCAATCAGCCCCAGCATTTT. Its protein product is CASSLEVYSNQPQHF.

There are a few counts of this clone. The rearrangement joins TRBV18 to TRBJ1-1, with TRBD1 as a possible D gene (5 bases). This CDR3 has 18 residues. With 0 bases removed from V and 5 bases from J, the gap between germline ends came to 22 bases. The germline V gene encodes CDR1 KGHSH and CDR2 LQKENI. The DNA for the CDR3 is TGTGCCAGCTCACCACCTGGCTTCGGGGCCGGTGGGGGGACTGAAGCTTTCTTT. Amino acids: CASSPPGFGAGGGTEAFF.

This chain links TRBV4-3 with TRBJ2-1; TRBD2 might be the D (5 bases). V was cut by 4 bases and J by 0 bases, with 10 bases left in between. The CDR3 loop spans 15 amino acids. Germline assignment: CDR1 LGHNA and CDR2 YSLEER. CDR3 sequence reads: CASSRGSSSYNEQFF. The CDR3 region has the DNA TGCGCCAGCAGCCGAGGGTCAAGCTCCTACAATGAGCAGTTCTTC.